The present entry profiles one TCR beta chain with its context. Antigen specificity is unknown. The sample is drawn from a study of vaccination and CD4 T cells after COVID-19. Study at large: Treatment of control cultures consisted of a CEFX pool, an HIV-1 Nef pool, or no peptide. Study-level points and caveats: Median approximately 84% of reactive clones detected in convalescent patients emerged only post-vaccination.

This sample's treatment: roughly ten-day PBMC culture with coronavirus spike peptide pools or control peptides (ViraFEST assay). Each well received some 2.1 million PBMCs, cultured with roughly 9.5 IU/ml IL-2 and 10 ug/ml peptide pools. With the Oncomine TCR Beta short-read assay, DNA from cultured CD4+ T cells was sequenced. TCRdb processed the PCR reads anew with MiXCR; each CDR3 protein has one entry. In the table there are under 20,000 distinct CDR3 sequences, about 32% of which are singletons. The CDR3 runs 12 residues. Germline CDR1 is MNHEY and CDR2 is SVGAGI. V gave up 4 bases and J gave up 7 bases, with 7 bases separating them.

This chain uses TRBV6-5 with TRBJ1-4; D ambiguous. The TCR originated in a human donor with COVID-19. The sequencing sample was made of cultured CD4+ T cells from blood. DNA of the CDR3: TGTGCCAGCAGTTTAGGCACTGAAAAACTGTTTTTT. Translation gives CASSLGTEKLFF.